The 5 T cell receptor beta chains given below trace back to one sample, sequenced in a study of blood T cells in healthy people across ages. Through a sample-barcoded 5' primer and a J-beta primer mix, a second PCR was run for about 6 to 12 cycles. MiXCR, run by TCRdb on the 5' RACE reads, gives a single entry per CDR3 protein. The data contain about 1.4 million distinct CDR3 sequences, around 59% of them singletons. Sequencing was done on a sample of blood. The receptors derive from a man between 18 and 35 years old in good health.

V and J are TRBV28 and TRBJ2-2; a weak D match, TRBD2 (5 bases). The CDR3 covers 15 residues. Trimming cost V 2 bases and J 0 bases, with 7 bases left between them. Germline CDR1 reads MDHEN; CDR2 reads SYDVKM. CDR3: CASSLPGTNTGELFF. CDR3 DNA sequence: TGTGCCAGCAGTTTACCCGGGACGAACACCGGGGAGCTGTTTTTT.

The V call is TRBV7-2, the J call TRBJ2-3; no clear D gene. This CDR3 has 15 amino acids. CDR1 SGHTA and CDR2 FQGNSA come from the germline V gene. The V and J ends lost 2 bases and 4 bases respectively, with 13 bases between them. CDR3 protein: CASSLSNRLADTQYF. Written as DNA, the CDR3 is TGTGCCAGCAGCTTAAGTAACAGACTTGCAGATACGCAGTATTTT.

The gene calls are TRBV20-1 and TRBJ1-6; TRBD1 agrees at 8 bases. The V segment lost 0 bases and the J segment 12 bases; nucleotides outside the gene matches: 19. CDR3 length: 18 residues. Looked up from germline, CDR1 is DFQATT and CDR2 is SNEGSKA (reference sequence). The CDR3 here is CSARDLRVGQGPSEPLHF. Here the CDR3 DNA reads TGCAGTGCTAGAGATTTACGGGTCGGACAGGGACCGTCTGAACCCCTCCACTTT.

This chain links TRBV20-1 with TRBJ2-1, with D tentatively TRBD2 (6 bases). V dropped 6 bases and J dropped 5 bases, with 20 bases sitting between them. The CDR3 totals 15 residues. The germline gives CDR1 DFQATT, CDR2 SNEGSKA (reference sequence). CDR3 amino acids: CSAGFWDGGHNEQFF. CDR3 coding DNA: TGCAGTGCAGGGTTTTGGGACGGAGGGCACAATGAGCAGTTCTTC.

This rearrangement joins TRBV15 to TRBJ2-4, with 8 nucleotides matching TRBD1. Near its end, the DNA agrees better with TRBJ2-7, so the J call may be wrong. The CDR3 is 16 residues long. Germline CDR1 is LNHNV and CDR2 is YYDKDF (reference sequence). The CDR3 coding sequence is TGTGCCACCAGCAGAGATCATGGGACAGGAGCCTACGAGCAGTACTTC. It codes for CATSRDHGTGAYEQYF.